Listed below are T cell receptor beta chains from one sample, sequenced in a study of long-term antiretroviral therapy in people with HIV. Clones were read by immunoSEQ multiplex PCR, and TCRdb kept only the in-frame ones, dropping some. The sample consists of about 24,000 clones, 80% to 90% of them appearing once. Sequenced material: unsorted PBMCs, taken 3 years after starting antiretroviral therapy. The receptors originated from a middle-aged man with HIV. CDR3s include the opening cysteine and the closing phenylalanine or tryptophan.

v_call	j_call	cdr3_length	cdr3_aa
TRBV4-3	TRBJ2-7	14	CASSQDEDSGEQYF
TRBV7-9	TRBJ2-1	17	CASSKRAGLRQNNEQFF
TRBV9	TRBJ1-2	14	CASSVEGGWHGYTF
TRBV27	TRBJ1-2	14	CASSLSPGRYGYTF
TRBV12-1	TRBJ2-1	13	CASSGRSGNEQFF
TRBV4-3	TRBJ1-1	15	CASSQARRNLNEAFF
TRBV4-3	TRBJ2-3	15	CASSQGTGLADTQYF
TRBV18	TRBJ1-3	17	CASSLSPTGFSGNTIYF
TRBV28	TRBJ1-2	13	CASRSGGNYGYTF
TRBV5-1	TRBJ2-1	13	CASSLAVASEQFF
TRBV11-2	TRBJ1-1	13	CASSFDRNTEAFF
TRBV11-2	TRBJ2-1	16	CASSLGQGVTYNEQFF
TRBV30	TRBJ1-2	13	CAWSKRGNYGYTF
TRBV19	TRBJ2-2	17	CASSIDLASANTGELFF
TRBV14	TRBJ2-5	16	CASSQDPWGGQETQYF
TRBV5-1	TRBJ1-4	16	CASSLDVVTPNEKLFF
TRBV5-6	TRBJ2-7	13	CASSPGLSYEQYF
TRBV19	TRBJ1-6	15	CASSIDRDLNSPLHF
TRBV19	TRBJ1-1	11	CASSIGTEAFF
TRBV6-4	TRBJ2-2	14	CASRDMSNTGELFF
TRBV5-1	TRBJ2-6	16	CASSLTGPSGANVLTF
TRBV11-3	TRBJ2-7	15	CASSLVGDRLYEQYF
TRBV11-1	TRBJ1-1	13	CASSWVGEPEAFF
TRBV19	TRBJ2-7	14	CASSLGQGTYEQYF
TRBV5-8	TRBJ2-5	14	CASSFPESQETQYF
TRBV6-5	TRBJ2-3	15	CASSPGLIPTDTQYF
TRBV19	TRBJ1-1	13	CASSKRASREAFF
TRBV28	TRBJ1-2	12	CASSATNYGYTF
TRBV6-1	TRBJ2-7	14	CASSEAPDGYEQYF
TRBV10-2	TRBJ1-5	16	CASSERQGARRQPQHF
TRBV5-8	TRBJ2-3	17	CASSYGGGTSPTDTQYF
TRBV7-7	TRBJ2-7	15	CASSLETGPSYEQYF
TRBV6-5	TRBJ2-7	14	CASSSDRSSYEQYF
TRBV18	TRBJ2-3	12	CASSPGADTQYF
TRBV5-4	TRBJ2-3	16	CASSLDRRSSTDTQYF
TRBV5-8	TRBJ2-7	15	CASSLRPSGLYEQYF
TRBV19	TRBJ2-6	15	CASSPQASGANVLTF
TRBV11-2	TRBJ1-2	14	CASSPGTGDYGYTF
TRBV7-9	TRBJ2-5	14	CASSWLADQETQYF
TRBV7-9	TRBJ1-1	13	CASSLQENTEAFF
TRBV6-5	TRBJ2-7	14	CASSPDRTLYEQYF
TRBV7-9	TRBJ2-7	13	CASSFVGWYEQYF
TRBV19	TRBJ2-7	19	CASSIGFRYLRDVKGEQYF
TRBV2	TRBJ2-7	14	CASSREGTSYEQYF
TRBV7-9	TRBJ1-5	16	CASSLVGQGDDQPQHF
TRBV15	TRBJ1-2	13	CATSNGAGYGYTF
TRBV6-6	TRBJ2-7	14	CASSFGSGGTEQYF
TRBV6-6	TRBJ1-2	13	CASTDGTVGGYTF
TRBV14	TRBJ2-6	17	CASSHGTAVSGANVLTF
TRBV13	TRBJ2-1	16	CASSGPGQGDYNEQFF
TRBV11-2	TRBJ2-7	15	CASSLRPGVTYEQYF
TRBV19	TRBJ2-7	15	CASSMRGGALYEQYF